A selection of T cell receptor beta chains follows, all from one sample in a study of control samples from healthy donors and cancer patients. Produced via immunoSEQ multiplex PCR; TCRdb's table is partial and in-frame only. The sample records 100,000 to 150,000 clones, more than 85% being singletons. Sequenced material: blood. These TCRs come from a man aged 18 to 30 in good health. CDR3s leave out the opening cysteine and the closing phenylalanine or tryptophan. D genes are given only for firm matches.

J gene	V gene	D gene	CDR3 protein
TRBJ2-7	TRBV2	TRBD2	ASSAPRTSGNTNTYEQY
TRBJ1-1	TRBV20-1	-	SASGALVNTEAF
TRBJ2-7	TRBV7-9	TRBD2	ASSYEAGFSYEQY
TRBJ1-1	TRBV5-6	TRBD1	ASSRLGTENTEAF
TRBJ2-7	TRBV6-5	TRBD2	ASSPPGTTPYEQY
TRBJ1-5	TRBV6-4	-	ASSADGGQPQH
TRBJ1-6	TRBV18	-	ASSPQQANNSPLH
TRBJ1-1	TRBV11-2	TRBD1	ASSSSRGLTNTEAF
TRBJ2-1	TRBV9	TRBD2	ASSAGTSGSWAF
TRBJ2-1	TRBV28	-	ASNQVGFGGGSSYNEQF
TRBJ2-1	TRBV27	-	ASSPDDYNEQF
TRBJ1-1	TRBV9	-	ASSARRGGTEAF
TRBJ1-2	TRBV5-8	-	ASSLLSGWGYT
TRBJ1-2	TRBV6-6	-	ASSLLYGYT
TRBJ1-3	TRBV27	TRBD1	ASSTDRGGNTIY
TRBJ2-3	TRBV11-2	-	ATGDSTDTQY
TRBJ2-1	TRBV6-1	TRBD2	ASSEAYGLAGTTYNEQF
TRBJ2-7	TRBV19	TRBD1	ASSSPGTVAYEQY
TRBJ2-1	TRBV10-3	TRBD2	GAGLAGANEQF
TRBJ2-2	TRBV24-1	-	ATRDWVTGELF
TRBJ1-6	TRBV28	-	ATAGNSPLH
TRBJ2-7	TRBV27	-	ASSLAGTIAYEQY
TRBJ1-1	TRBV25-1	-	ASSIGQWDEAF
TRBJ2-1	TRBV5-1	-	ASSPEGGEQF
TRBJ2-5	TRBV2	-	ASSEAETQY
TRBJ2-5	TRBV12-3/TRBV12-4	-	ASSPPNQETQY
TRBJ1-4	TRBV5-1	-	ASSLAGRSELF
TRBJ1-4	TRBV19	-	ASSIDPRTNEKLF
TRBJ1-1	TRBV5-1	-	ASSSGSLNTEAF
TRBJ1-2	TRBV6-1	TRBD1	ASSVTHRDRGAEGYT
TRBJ1-5	TRBV18	-	ASSPPTGGDQPQH
TRBJ1-4	TRBV15	-	ATSRDRENEKLF
TRBJ2-2	TRBV7-3	TRBD2	ASSPAGAGELF
TRBJ2-1	TRBV15	-	ATSPRGAYNEQF
TRBJ1-4	TRBV9	TRBD1	ASSVEGARNEKLF
TRBJ2-1	TRBV2	-	ASKGAWDEQF
TRBJ1-5	TRBV7-8	-	ASSLALQPYSNQPQH
TRBJ2-2	TRBV3-1/TRBV3-2	TRBD2	ASSPSGTRVTGELF
TRBJ2-5	TRBV5-1	-	ASSPTQETQY
TRBJ1-5	TRBV4-3	-	ASSQDIGGWGPQH
TRBJ2-3	TRBV2	-	ASSEGYYSTDTQY
TRBJ2-1	TRBV4-3	TRBD2	ASSPLTSGRAFDEQF
TRBJ1-6	TRBV25-1	-	ASSESAGSMFSPLH
TRBJ2-5	TRBV5-8	TRBD1	ASSLAGQGETQY
TRBJ1-1	TRBV5-6	TRBD1	ASSTPTPGQEAF
TRBJ2-5	TRBV20-1	-	SASGGIYQETQY
TRBJ2-3	TRBV6-1	TRBD1	ASSDAGTGVRNTQY
TRBJ2-3	TRBV15	-	ATSYRDFDTDTQY
TRBJ1-3	TRBV28	-	ASSRPGGSGNTIY